The text below deals with one TCR beta chain. Which cohort a participant joined came from the clinical history participants gave. CDR3 length equals 12 residues. V lost 0 bases and J 14 bases, leaving 14 bases between the germline ends. Germline assignment: CDR1 GTSNPN and CDR2 SVGIG (reference sequence). The sample comes from a study of blood T cell repertoires in COVID-19. Study as a whole: T cells, B-cell-depleted T cells, or PBMCs provided the cDNA or gDNA that served as material.

Original handling: Amplification of reference gene primers was used by the study to estimate nucleated cell counts. Profiled with immunoSEQ multiplex PCR; TCRdb holds only in-frame clones, not every one. That table furnishes V, J and clone size, whereas the DNA furnished D and trimming. The data show about 270,000 clones, 85% to 90% seen once. The specimen sequenced was PBMCs or T cells enriched from blood (not recorded which). The rearrangement joins TRBV30 to TRBJ2-1, with D possibly being TRBD2 (5 bases). This receptor was obtained from a man between 18 and 35 years old who had recovered from COVID-19. The CDR3 protein is CAWSVMARAEFF. CDR3 in DNA: TGTGCCTGGAGTGTAATGGCGAGAGCGGAGTTCTTC.